A single sample is the source of the 18 T cell receptor beta chains below, sequenced in a study of OX40 agonist ivuxolimab in advanced cancers. Method: immunoSEQ multiplex PCR; TCRdb's copy keeps in-frame clones and lacks some. The sample consists of around 64,000 clones, 84% of them appearing once. The sample here was CD4+ or CD8+ T cells sorted from blood, taken in a trial of the OX40 agonist ivuxolimab. These receptors came from an adult with an advanced solid tumor such as melanoma, head and neck, liver or kidney cancer.

This clone was seen only a few times. This chain links TRBV10-2 with TRBJ2-5; TRBD2 aligns across 11 bases. Trimming cost V 8 bases and J 2 bases; bases outside gene matches: 1. The CDR3 runs 13 residues. The V gene's germline CDR1 is WSHSY and CDR2 SAAADI. The CDR3 sequence: CASRLAGQETQYF. CDR3 in DNA: TGCGCCAGCCGACTAGCGGGACAAGAGACCCAGTACTTC.

This clone showed up just a few times. The V call is TRBV6-5, the J call TRBJ1-2, with TRBD1 matching over 12 bases. After removal of 2 bases from V and 10 bases from J, the junction contained 11 bases not matched to a gene. This CDR3 has 16 amino acids. Germline values: CDR1 MNHEY, CDR2 SVGAGI. The CDR3 loop is CASSYPTGTGGEAYTF. The CDR3 coding sequence is TGTGCCAGCAGTTACCCGACCGGGACAGGGGGCGAGGCCTACACCTTC.

This sequence joins TRBV6-6 and TRBJ2-4; possible D gene TRBD2, 5 bases. Trimming pared 4 bases from V and 3 bases from J, leaving 16 bases between. CDR1 is MNHNY, CDR2 SVGAGI, per germline (reference sequence). CDR3 size: 16 residues. In nucleotides, the CDR3 is TGTGCCAGCAGTTGGTCCTTCGGGGTGGACAAAAACATTCAGTACTTC. Encoded protein: CASSWSFGVDKNIQYF.

This chain joins TRBV11-3 and TRBJ2-1, with TRBD2 identical over 8 bases. The CDR3 runs to 14 residues. Germline V gene data show CDR1 as SGHNT and CDR2 as YENEEA. Trimming cost V 3 bases and J 9 bases; bases outside gene matches: 7. CDR3 in DNA: TGTGCCAGCAGCTTCAGGCTAGCGGGTGGTGAGCAGTTCTTC. The encoded protein is CASSFRLAGGEQFF.

This clone was picked up one time. The CDR3 DNA sequence: TGTGCCAGCAGTGCGTGGGGCCAGTGGGGTCAGCCCCAGCATTTT. This sequence encodes CASSAWGQWGQPQHF. This sequence joins TRBV27 and TRBJ1-5, with a weak D call TRBD1 (5 bases). Germline V gene lookup returns CDR1 MNHEY and CDR2 SMNVEV (reference sequence). CDR3 size: 15 residues. V lost 5 bases, J lost 6 bases, and 17 bases lay in between.

The chain uses TRBV7-3 and TRBJ2-3; D may match TRBD1 or TRBD2 (7 bases each). V lost 5 bases and J 2 bases, leaving 17 bases between the germline ends. CDR1 SGHTA and CDR2 FQGTGA come from the germline V gene. The CDR3 sequence is 16 residues long. CDR3 sequence reads: CASSIQGGGLTDTQYF. Written as DNA, the CDR3 is TGTGCCAGCAGCATCCAGGGGGGAGGGCTCACAGATACGCAGTATTTT. Variable domain in full (rest from reference TRBV7-3 and TRBJ2-3): GAGVSQTPSNKVTEKGKYVELRCDPISGHTALYWYRQSLGQGPEFLIYFQGTGAADDSGLPNDRFFAVRPEGSVSTLKIQRTERGDSAVYLCASSIQGGGLTDTQYFGPGTRLTVL.

To note about this clone: The same CDR3 can be traced to other DNA sequences in this sample. The chain combines TRBV4-2 with TRBJ2-7; 7 positions match TRBD1. CDR3 length equals 20 residues. The germline CDR1 and CDR2 sequences are LGHNA and YNFKEQ. The ends lost 0 bases at V and 2 bases at J; junction bases unmatched: 19. CDR3 coding DNA: TGTGCCAGCAGCCAAGATCGCAATCCGTACCAGGGACAGCCAGCCTACGAGCAGTACTTC. Protein sequence: CASSQDRNPYQGQPAYEQYF.

This sequence joins TRBV10-2 and TRBJ1-2; 8 positions agree with TRBD1. In germline, CDR1 is WSHSY, CDR2 SAAADI. CDR3 length: 15 amino acids. Trimming removed 6 bases from V and 5 bases from J; junction bases left unmatched: 11. DNA of the CDR3: TGCGCCAGCAGAGATCGGACAGGGAATGAGTATGGCTACACCTTC. This gives the protein CASRDRTGNEYGYTF.

This clone was recorded once. The J gene is TRBJ1-2, the V gene TRBV2; a possible D gene is TRBD1 (5 bases). Trimming stripped 1 base from V and 3 bases from J, with 12 bases between. Germline V gene sequence: CDR1 SNHLY, CDR2 FYNNEI. CDR3 length: 15 amino acids. CDR3 sequence (DNA): TGTGCCAGCAGTGAAGATGGTCAGGGAGACTATGGCTACACCTTC. This codes for CASSEDGQGDYGYTF.

With regard to this clone: This CDR3 is also generated by other DNA sequences in the sample. The chain recombines TRBV5-5 with TRBJ2-5; 11 nucleotides align to TRBD2. Unmatched junction bases numbered 3, after V lost 0 bases and J lost 2 bases. CDR3 length: 16 residues. Germline CDR1 reads SGHKS; CDR2 reads YYEKEE (reference sequence). CDR3 loop: CASSLALAGGQETQYF. CDR3 DNA: TGTGCCAGCAGCTTGGCCCTAGCGGGGGGACAAGAGACCCAGTACTTC.

V is TRBV6-5 and J is TRBJ1-2, with 8 bases aligning to TRBD1. Germline V CDR1 and CDR2: MNHEY, SVGAGI. This CDR3 comprises 13 residues. Germline trimming cut 5 bases from V and 8 bases from J; bases unmatched to any gene: 7. CDR3 sequence reads: CASSPRTGQGYTF. The CDR3 nucleotides read TGTGCCAGCAGTCCGAGGACAGGGCAAGGCTACACCTTC.

The J gene is TRBJ1-1, the V gene TRBV5-1; D may be TRBD1 (6 bases). CDR3 length: 14 residues. V was shortened by 2 bases and J by 3 bases, with 11 bases between the two germline ends. Germline CDR1 is SGHRS and CDR2 is YFSETQ. The CDR3 region is CASSFQGRDTEAFF. The CDR3 DNA follows: TGCGCCAGCAGCTTCCAGGGGAGGGACACTGAAGCTTTCTTT.

The chain joins TRBV7-2 to TRBJ2-1; no clear D. CDR3 length: 12 residues. Germline loops: CDR1 SGHTA, CDR2 FQGNSA. V shed 5 bases and J shed 6 bases, with 8 bases lying between them. The CDR3 DNA follows: TGTGCCAGCAGCCTCCTAGTCAATGAGCAGTTCTTC. Amino acid sequence: CASSLLVNEQFF.

V gene TRBV2 combines with J gene TRBJ1-4; unclear D gene. The germline V gene encodes CDR1 SNHLY and CDR2 FYNNEI. The CDR3 contains 15 residues. The V and J ends lost 4 bases and 4 bases respectively, with 13 bases between them. This chain's CDR3 is CASSVQAAFNEKLFF. The CDR3 nucleotides are TGTGCCAGCAGTGTTCAGGCAGCCTTTAATGAAAAACTGTTTTTT.

Concerning this clone itself: Other DNA sequences within the sample encode an identical CDR3. This sequence joins TRBV20-1 and TRBJ1-2; D ambiguous. The V gene's germline CDR1 is DFQATT and CDR2 SNEGSKA (reference sequence). The CDR3 loop spans 11 amino acids. Here the CDR3 DNA reads TGCAGCGCTGGGGAGGACTATGGCTACACCTTC. Its translation: CSAGEDYGYTF.

As regards this clone: The same CDR3 also results from other DNA sequences found in this sample. The chain carries TRBV18 and TRBJ2-2; D call uncertain. The germline gives CDR1 KGHSH, CDR2 LQKENI. CDR3 length equals 14 residues. V lost 1 base and J lost 4, with 7 bases in between. The CDR3 reads CASSPRTSTGELFF. The CDR3 nucleotides read TGTGCCAGCTCACCACGGACCAGCACCGGGGAGCTGTTTTTT.

J is TRBJ2-1 and V is TRBV11-2, with 16 positions matching TRBD2. Per germline, CDR1 SGHAT and CDR2 FQNNGV. The CDR3 extends over 18 amino acids. J lost 8 bases, V lost 5 bases, and 12 bases had no gene match. The CDR3 sequence is CASSTARGTSGRAHEQFF. The CDR3 nucleotides are TGTGCCAGCAGCACCGCCCGTGGGACTAGCGGGAGGGCCCATGAGCAGTTCTTC.

The chain couples TRBV19 to TRBJ2-7; 12 bases are a match to TRBD1. The ends lost 4 bases at V and 7 bases at J; junction bases unmatched: 8. The CDR3 runs 15 residues. CDR1 is LNHDA and CDR2 is SQIVND in the germline V gene (reference sequence). The chain's CDR3 is CASSKAGTGGFEQYF. Written as DNA, the CDR3 is TGTGCCAGTAGTAAAGCCGGGACAGGGGGCTTTGAGCAGTACTTC.